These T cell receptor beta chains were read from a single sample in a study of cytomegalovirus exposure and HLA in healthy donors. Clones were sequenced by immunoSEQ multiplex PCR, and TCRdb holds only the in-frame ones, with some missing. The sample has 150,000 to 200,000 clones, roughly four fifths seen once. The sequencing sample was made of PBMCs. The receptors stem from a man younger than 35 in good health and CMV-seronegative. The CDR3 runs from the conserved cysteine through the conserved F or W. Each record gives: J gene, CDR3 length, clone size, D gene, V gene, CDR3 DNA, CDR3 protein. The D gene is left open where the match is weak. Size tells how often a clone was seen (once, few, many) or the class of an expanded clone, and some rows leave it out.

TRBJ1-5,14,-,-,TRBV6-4,TGTGCTCCCCCGCAGGTCGATAGCAATCAGCCCCAGCATTTT,CAPPQVDSNQPQHF
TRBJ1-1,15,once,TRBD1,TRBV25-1,TGTGCCAGCAGTGAATGGGACAGGGGGAACACTGAAGCTTTCTTT,CASSEWDRGNTEAFF
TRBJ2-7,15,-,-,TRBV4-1,TGCGCCAGCAGCCAAGTGGCGGAAAGCTCCTACGAGCAGTACTTC,CASSQVAESSYEQYF
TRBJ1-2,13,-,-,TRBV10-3,TGTGCCATCACTGGGGGGGGGAACTATGGCTACACCTTC,CAITGGGNYGYTF
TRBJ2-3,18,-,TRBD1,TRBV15,TGTGCCACCAGCAGACCCCCGTGGTGGAACAGGGGATCAGATACGCAGTATTTT,CATSRPPWWNRGSDTQYF
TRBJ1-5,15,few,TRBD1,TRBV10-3,TGTGCCAGCACTACTGACAGGGGTGGCAATCAGCCCCAGCATTTT,CASTTDRGGNQPQHF
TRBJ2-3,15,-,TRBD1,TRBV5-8,TGTGCCAGCAGCTTTGACAGGGATGGAACAGATACGCAGTATTTT,CASSFDRDGTDTQYF
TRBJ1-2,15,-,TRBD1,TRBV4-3,TGCGCCAGCAGCCCTACCACAGGGGAATACTATGGCTACACCTTC,CASSPTTGEYYGYTF
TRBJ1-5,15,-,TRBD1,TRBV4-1,TGCGCCAGCAGCCAACTCAGGGGGCTCAATCAGCCCCAGCATTTT,CASSQLRGLNQPQHF
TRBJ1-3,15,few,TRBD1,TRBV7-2,TGTGCCAGCAGCACCAGGACAGGGTCTGGAAACACCATATATTTT,CASSTRTGSGNTIYF
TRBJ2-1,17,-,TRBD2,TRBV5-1,TGCGCCAGCAGCTTGCCCCACCTAGCGGGGATTGGGGATGAGCAGTTCTTC,CASSLPHLAGIGDEQFF
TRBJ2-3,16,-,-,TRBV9,TGTGCCAGCAGCGTAGCCGCCTGGGCCGGGGCAGATACGCAGTATTTT,CASSVAAWAGADTQYF
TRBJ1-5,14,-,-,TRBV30,TGTGCCTGGAGTGTCGGACAAAACAATCAGCCCCAGCATTTT,CAWSVGQNNQPQHF
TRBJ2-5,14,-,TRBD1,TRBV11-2,TGTGCCAGCAGCCCCGACAGGGAAAGAGAGACCCAGTACTTC,CASSPDRERETQYF
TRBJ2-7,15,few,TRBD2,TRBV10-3,TGTGCCATCAGACCACTAGCGGGAGAGAAAAACGAGCAGTACTTC,CAIRPLAGEKNEQYF
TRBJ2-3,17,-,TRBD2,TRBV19,TGTGCCAGTAGTTTTGGACTAGCGGGAGGGGGTACAGATACGCAGTATTTT,CASSFGLAGGGTDTQYF
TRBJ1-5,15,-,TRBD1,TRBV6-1,TGTGCCAGCCTCGATCAGGGGGCGGGCAATCAGCCCCAGCATTTT,CASLDQGAGNQPQHF
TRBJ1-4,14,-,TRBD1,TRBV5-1,TGCGCCAGCAGACTGGACAGGGAGAATGAAAAACTGTTTTTT,CASRLDRENEKLFF
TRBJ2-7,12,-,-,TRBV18,TGTGCCAGCTCACCACCTGCGAGGGAGCAGTACTTC,CASSPPAREQYF
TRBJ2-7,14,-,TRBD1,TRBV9,TGTGCCAGCAGCGCGGGACAGGGGCCCTACGAGCAGTACTTC,CASSAGQGPYEQYF
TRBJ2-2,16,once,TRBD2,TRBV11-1,TGTGCCAGCAGCCCCTGGGCAGCGGGAGGGGACGGGGAGCTGTTTTTT,CASSPWAAGGDGELFF
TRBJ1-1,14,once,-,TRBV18,TGTGCCAGCTTCCCGAGGGCCGGGAACACTGAAGCTTTCTTT,CASFPRAGNTEAFF